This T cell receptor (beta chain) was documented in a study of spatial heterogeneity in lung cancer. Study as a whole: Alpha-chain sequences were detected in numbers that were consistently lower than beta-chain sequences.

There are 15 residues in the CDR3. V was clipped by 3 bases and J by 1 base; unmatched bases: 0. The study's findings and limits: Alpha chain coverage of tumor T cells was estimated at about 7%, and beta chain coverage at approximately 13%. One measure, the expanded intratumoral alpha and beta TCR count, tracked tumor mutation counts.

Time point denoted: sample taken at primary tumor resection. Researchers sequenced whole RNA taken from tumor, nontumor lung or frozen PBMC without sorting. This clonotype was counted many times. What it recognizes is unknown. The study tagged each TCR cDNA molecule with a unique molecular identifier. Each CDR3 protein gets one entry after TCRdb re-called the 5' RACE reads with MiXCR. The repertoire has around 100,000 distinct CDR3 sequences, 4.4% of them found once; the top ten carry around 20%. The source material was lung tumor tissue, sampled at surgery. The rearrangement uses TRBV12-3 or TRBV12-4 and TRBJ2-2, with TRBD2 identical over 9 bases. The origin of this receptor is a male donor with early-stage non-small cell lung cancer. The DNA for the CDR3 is TGTGCCAGCAGTTTTAGCGGGAGGAACACCGGGGAGCTGTTTTTT. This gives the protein CASSFSGRNTGELFF.